This T cell receptor (beta chain) appears in the sequencing data of a study of a mutant IDH1 vaccine in newly diagnosed glioma. Assay used: immunoSEQ multiplex PCR; TCRdb lists only in-frame clones, some missing. The data hold around 56,000 clones, with about 81% observed a single time. Per the germline V gene, CDR1 is SGHRS and CDR2 is YFSETQ. The CDR3 extends over 14 amino acids. The ends were cut back, 1 base at V and 2 bases at J, with 8 bases in the middle. With regard to this clone: Its target is not known.

Time point indicated: week 23, last vaccination. Every vaccination contained 300 ug of the mutant IDH1 20-mer peptide and was paired with topical imiquimod. Sequenced material: PBMCs, taken from a glioma patient whose treatment included an IDH1 peptide vaccine. The chain has TRBV5-1 and TRBJ2-3; D not resolved. The origin of this receptor is a woman aged 40 to 50 with glioma. Some clones in this sample may be carry-over from other donors' samples. The CDR3 DNA reads TGCGCCAGCAGCTTGTACTCCAACACAGATACGCAGTATTTT. Translated, it gives CASSLYSNTDTQYF.